This T cell receptor beta chain was profiled in a study of T cell repertoires in cytomegalovirus infection. Study outcomes and limitations: Summed public TCR beta family frequency identified CMV carriers bearing the relevant HLA.

Trimming removed 6 bases from V and 3 bases from J; junction bases left unmatched: 5. CDR3 length equals 15 residues. CDR1 and CDR2 from the germline V gene are MNHNS and SASEGT. MiXCR was run by TCRdb on the reads, yielding one entry per CDR3 protein. Among 550,000 to 850,000 distinct CDR3 sequences listed, around 30% were seen once. Details on this clonotype: As yet, its antigen is unknown.

This specimen consisted of cultured PBMCs, obtained from culture after CMV antigen stimulation. The source of this sequence is a human donor in good health (CMV status not recorded). Some clones in this sample may be carry-over from other donors' samples. The chain combines TRBV6-1 with TRBJ2-1; 10 nucleotides line up with TRBD2. The CDR3 is CASRLSGRGYNEQFF. The CDR3 nucleotides read TGTGCCAGCAGACTAAGCGGGAGGGGCTACAATGAGCAGTTCTTC.